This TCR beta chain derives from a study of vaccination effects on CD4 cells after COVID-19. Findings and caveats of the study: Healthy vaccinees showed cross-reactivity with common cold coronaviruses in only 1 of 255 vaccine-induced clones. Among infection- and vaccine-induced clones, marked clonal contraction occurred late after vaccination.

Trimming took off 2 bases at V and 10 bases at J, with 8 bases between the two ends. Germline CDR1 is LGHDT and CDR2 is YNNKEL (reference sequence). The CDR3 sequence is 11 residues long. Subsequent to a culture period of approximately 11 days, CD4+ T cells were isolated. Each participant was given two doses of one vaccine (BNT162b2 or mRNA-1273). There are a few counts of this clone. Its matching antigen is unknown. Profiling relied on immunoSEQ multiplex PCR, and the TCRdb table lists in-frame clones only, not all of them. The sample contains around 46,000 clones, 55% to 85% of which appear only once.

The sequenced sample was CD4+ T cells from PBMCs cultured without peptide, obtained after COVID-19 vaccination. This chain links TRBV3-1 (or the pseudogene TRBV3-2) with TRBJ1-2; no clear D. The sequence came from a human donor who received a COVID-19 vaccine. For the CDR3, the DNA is TGTGCCAGCAGCCAATTTGAAGCCTACACCTTC. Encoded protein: CASSQFEAYTF.